This entry lists 15 T cell receptor beta chains sequenced from one sample in a study of T cells in Graves' hyperthyroidism and ophthalmopathy. Amplification of TCR beta CDR3 regions was performed using RNA transcripts as template. A set of HTBI primers served as the primers for a first-round RT-PCR of the TCR CDR3. TCRdb re-analysed the multiplex PCR reads in MiXCR, keeping a single row per CDR3 protein. The data contain fewer than 650,000 distinct CDR3 sequences, about 15% of them singletons. What was sequenced was blood. These receptors were taken from a woman in her thirties or forties with Graves' ophthalmopathy.

The CDR3 protein is CASAKGGGSNQPQHF. CDR3 coding DNA: TGTGCCAGCGCAAAGGGGGGGGGTAGCAATCAGCCCCAGCATTTT. The chain recombines TRBV7-2 with TRBJ1-5, with D perhaps TRBD1 (6 bases). Between the trimmed V and J ends, which lost 8 bases and 0 bases, there was a span of 14 bases. The V gene's germline CDR1 is SGHTA and CDR2 FQGNSA. The CDR3 spans 15 residues. The full variable domain, its missing parts supplied by reference TRBV7-2 and TRBJ1-5, is GAGVSQSPSNKVTEKGKDVELRCDPISGHTALYWYRQSLGQGLEFLIYFQGNSAPDKSGLPSDRFSAERTGGSVSTLTIQRTQQEDSAVYLCASAKGGGSNQPQHFGDGTRLSIL.

This clonotype showed up many times. The rearrangement uses TRBV9 and TRBJ2-2, with a weak D call TRBD2 (6 bases). V was cut by 2 bases and J by 4 bases, with 9 bases left in between. This CDR3 comprises 14 residues. CDR1 is SGDLS and CDR2 is YYNGEE in the germline V gene. The chain's CDR3 is CASSVTSSTGELFF. For the CDR3, the DNA is TGTGCCAGCAGCGTCACTAGCTCCACCGGGGAGCTGTTTTTT.

Ten or more counts support this clonotype. The J gene is TRBJ1-2, the V gene TRBV12-3 or TRBV12-4, with D unclear. There are 14 residues in the CDR3. Trimming removed 6 bases at V and 5 bases at J, with 16 bases between. The CDR3 nucleotides read TGTGCCAGCAGCCGGTTACTCGAAGAGTATGGCTACACCTTC. It specifies CASSRLLEEYGYTF.

This clonotype was observed at least ten times. The chain links TRBV7-2 to TRBJ2-5, with 11 bases identical to TRBD2. J was trimmed by 1 base and V by 3 bases; bases with no gene match: 4. CDR3 size: 16 residues. The V gene's germline CDR1 is SGHTA and CDR2 FQGNSA. CDR3 region: CASSFLGTSGQETQYF. CDR3 coding DNA: TGTGCCAGCAGCTTTCTTGGGACTAGCGGCCAAGAGACCCAGTACTTC. Full variable domain (outside the CDR3, taken from reference TRBV7-2 and TRBJ2-5): GAGVSQSPSNKVTEKGKDVELRCDPISGHTALYWYRQSLGQGLEFLIYFQGNSAPDKSGLPSDRFSAERTGGSVSTLTIQRTQQEDSAVYLCASSFLGTSGQETQYFGPGTRLLVL.

This clonotype occurred a few times. The chain carries TRBV7-2 and TRBJ2-7, with TRBD2 matching over 14 bases. The V segment lost 8 bases and the J segment 1 base; nucleotides outside the gene matches: 4. Germline CDR1 SGHTA, CDR2 FQGNSA. The length of the CDR3 is 15 residues. This CDR3 reads CASGTSGRPSYEQYF. CDR3 sequence (DNA): TGTGCCAGCGGGACTAGCGGGAGACCGTCCTACGAGCAGTACTTC. Filled out from reference TRBV7-2 and TRBJ2-7, the complete variable domain reads GAGVSQSPSNKVTEKGKDVELRCDPISGHTALYWYRQSLGQGLEFLIYFQGNSAPDKSGLPSDRFSAERTGGSVSTLTIQRTQQEDSAVYLCASGTSGRPSYEQYFGPGTRLTVT.

In this sample, this clonotype turned up many times. V and J are TRBV28 and TRBJ2-7, with 9 bases aligning to TRBD2. Trimming at V came to 4 bases and at J to 3 bases, leaving 4 bases not matched to a gene. Germline CDR1 MDHEN, CDR2 SYDVKM. The CDR3 length is 14 residues. The CDR3 is CASSSHSGSYEQYF. CDR3 DNA sequence: TGTGCCAGCAGTTCCCATAGCGGGAGCTACGAGCAGTACTTC. The whole variable domain, filled in from reference TRBV28 and TRBJ2-7, reads DVKVTQSSRYLVKRTGEKVFLECVQDMDHENMFWYRQDPGLGLRLIYFSYDVKMKEKGDIPEGYSVSREKKERFSLILESASTNQTSMYLCASSSHSGSYEQYFGPGTRLTVT.

This clonotype was recorded at least ten times. The chain carries TRBV7-3 and TRBJ2-7; the match to TRBD2 covers 7 bases. The CDR3 is 13 amino acids. J lost 7 bases, V lost 6 bases, and 9 bases had no gene match. From germline, CDR1 is SGHTA and CDR2 FQGTGA. CDR3 loop: CASSPGTGREQYF. CDR3 nucleotides: TGTGCCAGCAGTCCGGGGACCGGGAGGGAGCAGTACTTC. Using reference TRBV7-3 and TRBJ2-7 for the parts outside the CDR3, the full variable domain is GAGVSQTPSNKVTEKGKYVELRCDPISGHTALYWYRQSLGQGPEFLIYFQGTGAADDSGLPNDRFFAVRPEGSVSTLKIQRTERGDSAVYLCASSPGTGREQYFGPGTRLTVT.

This clonotype was found many times. V gene TRBV6-5 combines with J gene TRBJ2-7, with TRBD1 as a possible D gene (5 bases). There are 15 residues in the CDR3. Trimming pared 0 bases from V and 2 bases from J, leaving 11 bases between. Per the germline V gene, CDR1 is MNHEY and CDR2 is SVGAGI. The CDR3 spells CASSYSLTATYEQYF. The CDR3 region has the DNA TGTGCCAGCAGTTACTCCCTGACAGCTACCTACGAGCAGTACTTC.

The table lists this clonotype with many counts. The chain has TRBV29-1 and TRBJ1-5, with no clear D. The V gene's germline CDR1 is SQVTM and CDR2 ANQGSEA. This CDR3 is 12 amino acids long. V was shortened by 6 bases and J by 6 bases, with 12 bases between the two germline ends. The CDR3 region is CSVVDEGQPQHF. CDR3 DNA sequence: TGCAGCGTCGTGGACGAAGGTCAGCCCCAGCATTTT.

This clonotype has ten or more counts. This chain links TRBV12-5 with TRBJ1-1; TRBD1 matches at 9 bases. CDR3 size: 14 residues. J lost 5 bases, V lost 4 bases, and 5 bases had no gene match. CDR1 LGHNT and CDR2 FRNRAP come from the germline V gene. The CDR3 reads CASGSAGTGTEAFF. The CDR3 region has the DNA TGTGCTAGTGGTTCTGCCGGGACAGGGACTGAAGCTTTCTTT.

This clonotype was counted ten times or more. The chain employs TRBV19 and TRBJ2-7; possible D gene TRBD1, 5 bases. Germline CDR1 is LNHDA and CDR2 is SQIVND (reference sequence). The V end was cut by 1 base, the J end by 1 base, with 11 bases between. This CDR3 is built from 15 residues. Here the CDR3 DNA reads TGTGCCAGTAGTATAGGTTGGGGCGGATCCTACGAGCAGTACTTC. Its translation is CASSIGWGGSYEQYF.

This chain joins TRBV7-9 and TRBJ2-7; 7 bases line up with TRBD1. This CDR3 has 15 residues. Germline values: CDR1 SEHNR, CDR2 FQNEAQ (reference sequence). The V segment lost 5 bases and the J segment 5 bases; nucleotides outside the gene matches: 12. This CDR3 reads CASSIDREVIHEQYF. In DNA form, the CDR3 reads TGTGCCAGCAGCATCGACAGGGAAGTTATCCACGAGCAGTACTTC.

There are a few counts of this clonotype. This chain links TRBV2 with TRBJ2-6; TRBD2 aligns across 9 bases. This CDR3 has 18 residues. The trim removed 4 bases at V and 4 bases at J, leaving 11 bases unmatched. Germline lookup yields CDR1 SNHLY and CDR2 FYNNEI. The CDR3 nucleotides are TGTGCCAGCAGTGCTGCGTGGGGTAGCGGGAGCGGGGCCAACGTCCTGACTTTC. Amino acids: CASSAAWGSGSGANVLTF.

This clonotype was counted at least ten times. The chain is built from TRBV6-2 or TRBV6-3 and TRBJ2-7, with D unresolved. The germline CDR1 and CDR2 sequences are MNHEY and SVGEGT. The CDR3 runs 14 residues. V lost 7 bases and J 0 bases, leaving 13 bases between the germline ends. The CDR3 region is CASKSRGLSYEQYF. Here the CDR3 DNA reads TGTGCCAGCAAGTCGAGAGGCCTCTCCTACGAGCAGTACTTC.

This clonotype was counted ten times or more. This sequence joins TRBV20-1 and TRBJ2-5; D unresolved. Between the trimmed V and J ends, which lost 2 bases and 0 bases, there was a span of 13 bases. CDR3 length: 15 amino acids. From germline, CDR1 is DFQATT and CDR2 SNEGSKA (reference sequence). This CDR3 reads CSARSAAEYQETQYF. The CDR3 DNA reads as TGCAGTGCTAGAAGCGCGGCAGAGTACCAAGAGACCCAGTACTTC.